This paragraph covers one T cell receptor beta chain sequence. Other DNA sequences of this sample code for an identical CDR3. This entry belongs to a study of cytomegalovirus exposure and HLA in healthy donors. Germline CDR1 KGHSH, CDR2 LQKENI. V lost 3 bases, J lost 4 bases, and 0 bases stayed unmatched. The CDR3 totals 14 residues. Both 60 Vbeta primers and 13 Jbeta primers went into the PCR. The data were produced by immunoSEQ multiplex PCR, yet TCRdb's version contains in-frame clones alone and is incomplete. The sample lists more than 150,000 clones, about four fifths occurring once. Sequencing was carried out using PBMCs. The chain combines TRBV18 with TRBJ1-5; 10 bases align to TRBD1. This TCR came from a woman aged 25 to 39 in good health and CMV-seronegative. CDR3 amino acids: CASSPGQGNQPQHF. The CDR3 DNA sequence: TGTGCCAGCTCACCGGGACAGGGGAATCAGCCCCAGCATTTT.